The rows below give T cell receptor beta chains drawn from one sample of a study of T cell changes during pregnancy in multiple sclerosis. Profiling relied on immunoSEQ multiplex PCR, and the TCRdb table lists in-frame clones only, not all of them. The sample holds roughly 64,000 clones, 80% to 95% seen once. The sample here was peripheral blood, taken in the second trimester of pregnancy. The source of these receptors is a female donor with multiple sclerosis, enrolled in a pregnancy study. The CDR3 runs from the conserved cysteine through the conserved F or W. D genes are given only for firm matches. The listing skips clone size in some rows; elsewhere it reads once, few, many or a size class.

CDR3 protein: CASRDSLYEQYF
CDR3 DNA: TGTGCCAGCCGGGACAGCCTATACGAGCAGTACTTC
J gene: TRBJ2-7
D gene: TRBD1
clone size: few
V gene: TRBV28

CDR3 protein: CASSLDPPTGTGYTF
CDR3 DNA: TGTGCCAGCAGCTTAGACCCCCCGACAGGGACCGGCTACACCTTC
J gene: TRBJ1-2
D gene: TRBD1
clone size: -
V gene: TRBV7-9

CDR3 protein: CASSLTGSGQPQHF
CDR3 DNA: TGTGCCAGCAGCCTCACAGGTTCCGGTCAGCCCCAGCATTTT
J gene: TRBJ1-5
D gene: -
clone size: -
V gene: TRBV27

CDR3 protein: CASSLSWQNTEAFF
CDR3 DNA: TGCGCCAGCAGCTTGTCGTGGCAGAACACTGAAGCTTTCTTT
J gene: TRBJ1-1
D gene: -
clone size: once
V gene: TRBV5-1

CDR3 protein: CASSAGLSSYNEQFF
CDR3 DNA: TGTGCCAGCAGTGCTGGGCTAAGCTCCTACAATGAGCAGTTCTTC
J gene: TRBJ2-1
D gene: -
clone size: -
V gene: TRBV28

CDR3 protein: CASSFIEGQDTEAFF
CDR3 DNA: TGTGCCAGCAGCTTTATTGAGGGTCAGGACACTGAAGCTTTCTTT
J gene: TRBJ1-1
D gene: -
clone size: -
V gene: TRBV7-4

CDR3 protein: CAWSSRTDTQYF
CDR3 DNA: TGTGCCTGGAGCTCCCGCACAGATACGCAGTATTTT
J gene: TRBJ2-3
D gene: -
clone size: -
V gene: TRBV30

CDR3 protein: CASERVEGSSYNEQFF
CDR3 DNA: TGTGCCAGCGAAAGGGTGGAGGGGAGCTCCTACAATGAGCAGTTCTTC
J gene: TRBJ2-1
D gene: -
clone size: -
V gene: TRBV7-9

CDR3 protein: CASNVRTSLSSNTGELFF
CDR3 DNA: TGCGCCAGCAATGTCCGAACTAGCCTTTCTTCCAACACCGGGGAGCTGTTTTTT
J gene: TRBJ2-2
D gene: -
clone size: -
V gene: TRBV2

CDR3 protein: CASTFEDTFYGYTF
CDR3 DNA: TGTGCCAGCACCTTTGAAGACACCTTCTATGGCTACACCTTC
J gene: TRBJ1-2
D gene: -
clone size: -
V gene: TRBV7-9

CDR3 protein: CSVDTGVNYEQYF
CDR3 DNA: TGCAGCGTTGATACGGGGGTCAACTACGAGCAGTACTTC
J gene: TRBJ2-7
D gene: -
clone size: -
V gene: TRBV29-1

CDR3 protein: CASRLSLAPSYNEQFF
CDR3 DNA: TGCGCCAGCAGGCTATCACTAGCGCCCTCCTACAATGAGCAGTTCTTC
J gene: TRBJ2-1
D gene: TRBD2
clone size: -
V gene: TRBV5-1

CDR3 protein: CASSLISGTGELFF
CDR3 DNA: TGTGCCAGCAGTTTAATATCGGGCACCGGGGAGCTGTTTTTT
J gene: TRBJ2-2
D gene: -
clone size: medium-sized
V gene: TRBV28

CDR3 protein: CASSERAGEGSDTQYF
CDR3 DNA: TGTGCCAGCAGTGAAAGGGCGGGAGAGGGTTCAGATACGCAGTATTTT
J gene: TRBJ2-3
D gene: TRBD2
clone size: -
V gene: TRBV6-1

CDR3 protein: CASSQVFPTSGLAYEQYF
CDR3 DNA: TGCGCCAGCAGCCAAGTCTTCCCCACTAGCGGACTCGCCTACGAGCAGTACTTC
J gene: TRBJ2-7
D gene: TRBD2
clone size: -
V gene: TRBV4-1

CDR3 protein: CASSLVGASGSIDEQYF
CDR3 DNA: TGTGCCAGCAGCCTAGTTGGGGCTAGCGGGAGTATTGACGAGCAGTACTTC
J gene: TRBJ2-7
D gene: TRBD2
clone size: once
V gene: TRBV13

CDR3 protein: CASSVGNSGNSDTQYF
CDR3 DNA: TGTGCCAGCAGCGTAGGTAATAGCGGGAATTCAGATACGCAGTATTTT
J gene: TRBJ2-3
D gene: TRBD2
clone size: -
V gene: TRBV9

CDR3 protein: CASSLLAGQSTDTQYF
CDR3 DNA: TGTGCCAGCAGCCTTCTAGCGGGACAAAGCACAGATACGCAGTATTTT
J gene: TRBJ2-3
D gene: TRBD2
clone size: -
V gene: TRBV7-8

CDR3 protein: CASSPGFSGNTIYF
CDR3 DNA: TGTGCCAGCAGCCCGGGGTTCTCTGGAAACACCATATATTTT
J gene: TRBJ1-3
D gene: -
clone size: -
V gene: TRBV5-4

CDR3 protein: CASRQSGLIADTQYF
CDR3 DNA: TGTGCCAGTAGACAGAGCGGGTTGATAGCGGATACGCAGTATTTT
J gene: TRBJ2-3
D gene: -
clone size: -
V gene: TRBV19

CDR3 protein: CASSGLTGEAFF
CDR3 DNA: TGTGCCAGCAGCGGTTTGACAGGCGAAGCTTTCTTT
J gene: TRBJ1-1
D gene: -
clone size: -
V gene: TRBV9

CDR3 protein: CASRRFPETGSYEQYF
CDR3 DNA: TGCGCCAGCAGGAGGTTTCCGGAGACAGGCTCCTACGAGCAGTACTTC
J gene: TRBJ2-7
D gene: -
clone size: -
V gene: TRBV5-1

CDR3 protein: CASSAGTFSYNEQFF
CDR3 DNA: TGCGCCAGCAGTGCCGGGACTTTCTCCTACAATGAGCAGTTCTTC
J gene: TRBJ2-1
D gene: -
clone size: -
V gene: TRBV10-1

CDR3 protein: CAISESTSETQYF
CDR3 DNA: TGTGCCATCAGTGAATCTACTAGCGAGACCCAGTACTTC
J gene: TRBJ2-5
D gene: -
clone size: -
V gene: TRBV10-3

CDR3 protein: CASSPYLAGEQYF
CDR3 DNA: TGTGCCAGCAGCCCCTATCTAGCGGGCGAGCAGTACTTC
J gene: TRBJ2-7
D gene: TRBD2
clone size: -
V gene: TRBV7-2

CDR3 protein: CASQGGRQNTGELFF
CDR3 DNA: TGTGCCAGTCAGGGAGGCCGACAGAACACCGGGGAGCTGTTTTTT
J gene: TRBJ2-2
D gene: -
clone size: -
V gene: TRBV19

CDR3 protein: CASSFKNALAGFTYNEQFF
CDR3 DNA: TGTGCCAGCAGTTTTAAGAACGCGCTAGCGGGGTTCACCTACAATGAGCAGTTCTTC
J gene: TRBJ2-1
D gene: TRBD2
clone size: once
V gene: TRBV28

CDR3 protein: CASRLAAGGRYGELFF
CDR3 DNA: TGTGCAAGTCGCTTAGCTGCGGGAGGGCGTTACGGGGAGCTGTTTTTT
J gene: TRBJ2-2
D gene: -
clone size: -
V gene: TRBV12-2

CDR3 protein: CASSEDRATHEQFF
CDR3 DNA: TGTGCCAGCAGTGAGGACAGGGCGACTCATGAGCAGTTCTTC
J gene: TRBJ2-1
D gene: TRBD1
clone size: -
V gene: TRBV6-4

CDR3 protein: CASSSTGTGNGYTF
CDR3 DNA: TGTGCCAGCAGTTCAACCGGGACAGGGAATGGCTACACCTTC
J gene: TRBJ1-2
D gene: TRBD1
clone size: few
V gene: TRBV27

CDR3 protein: CASSPLVRGGTEAFF
CDR3 DNA: TGTGCCAGCAGCCCTCTGGTTAGGGGAGGCACTGAAGCTTTCTTT
J gene: TRBJ1-1
D gene: -
clone size: -
V gene: TRBV9

CDR3 protein: CASSRRGPYAARDYGYTF
CDR3 DNA: TGTGCCAGCAGCCGCAGGGGGCCGTATGCGGCTAGAGACTATGGCTACACCTTC
J gene: TRBJ1-2
D gene: TRBD1
clone size: -
V gene: TRBV28

CDR3 protein: CASSLAYSKSSTDTQYF
CDR3 DNA: TGTGCCAGCAGCTTGGCCTATTCGAAGTCTAGCACAGATACGCAGTATTTT
J gene: TRBJ2-3
D gene: -
clone size: -
V gene: TRBV5-4

CDR3 protein: CASSASSGSGTDTQYF
CDR3 DNA: TGTGCCAGCAGTGCTTCGAGCGGGAGTGGCACAGATACGCAGTATTTT
J gene: TRBJ2-3
D gene: TRBD2
clone size: once
V gene: TRBV6-1

CDR3 protein: CASINYNEQFF
CDR3 DNA: TGTGCCAGCATTAACTACAATGAGCAGTTCTTC
J gene: TRBJ2-1
D gene: -
clone size: -
V gene: TRBV2

CDR3 protein: CAGGSVAGIGEQYF
CDR3 DNA: TGTGCCGGGGGGTCGGTAGCGGGAATCGGCGAGCAGTACTTC
J gene: TRBJ2-7
D gene: TRBD2
clone size: -
V gene: TRBV28

CDR3 protein: CAWSVLAGRGDGYTF
CDR3 DNA: TGTGCCTGGAGTGTATTGGCAGGGCGCGGGGATGGCTACACCTTC
J gene: TRBJ1-2
D gene: -
clone size: -
V gene: TRBV30

CDR3 protein: CASSPQGAGYGYTF
CDR3 DNA: TGCGCCAGCAGCCCCCAGGGGGCGGGGTATGGCTACACCTTC
J gene: TRBJ1-2
D gene: TRBD1
clone size: once
V gene: TRBV4-1

CDR3 protein: CASSLSGGSYNEQFF
CDR3 DNA: TGTGCCAGCAGCTTATCAGGGGGGTCCTACAATGAGCAGTTCTTC
J gene: TRBJ2-1
D gene: -
clone size: -
V gene: TRBV7-9

CDR3 protein: CASAGGPEGEQFF
CDR3 DNA: TGTGCCAGTGCGGGAGGGCCTGAGGGTGAGCAGTTCTTC
J gene: TRBJ2-1
D gene: TRBD2
clone size: few
V gene: TRBV19

CDR3 protein: CASSFRNREGSSTDTQYF
CDR3 DNA: TGTGCCAGCAGTTTTCGTAATAGGGAGGGTTCTAGCACAGATACGCAGTATTTT
J gene: TRBJ2-3
D gene: TRBD2
clone size: -
V gene: TRBV27

CDR3 protein: CASSLEVLQGSYEQYF
CDR3 DNA: TGCGCCAGCAGCTTGGAGGTCCTGCAGGGGTCGTACGAGCAGTACTTC
J gene: TRBJ2-7
D gene: -
clone size: once
V gene: TRBV5-1

CDR3 protein: CASGTGAYEQYF
CDR3 DNA: TGTGCCAGCGGCACAGGGGCCTACGAGCAGTACTTC
J gene: TRBJ2-7
D gene: TRBD1
clone size: -
V gene: TRBV13

CDR3 protein: CASSLAGGVDEQFF
CDR3 DNA: TGTGCCAGCAGCTTAGCGGGAGGGGTAGATGAGCAGTTCTTC
J gene: TRBJ2-1
D gene: TRBD2
clone size: -
V gene: TRBV7-2

CDR3 protein: CASGLGGTVNREQFF
CDR3 DNA: TGTGCTAGTGGTTTGGGCGGGACAGTCAACAGAGAGCAGTTCTTC
J gene: TRBJ2-1
D gene: -
clone size: -
V gene: TRBV12-5

CDR3 protein: CASSAVGLAHEQFF
CDR3 DNA: TGTGCCAGCAGCGCCGTAGGACTAGCGCATGAGCAGTTCTTC
J gene: TRBJ2-1
D gene: TRBD2
clone size: -
V gene: TRBV9

CDR3 protein: CSALRGLYEQYF
CDR3 DNA: TGCAGCGCTCTAAGGGGCCTGTACGAGCAGTACTTC
J gene: TRBJ2-7
D gene: -
clone size: -
V gene: TRBV29-1

CDR3 protein: CASSLGRGEDQPQHF
CDR3 DNA: TGTGCCAGCAGCTTAGGGCGGGGAGAGGATCAGCCCCAGCATTTT
J gene: TRBJ1-5
D gene: -
clone size: once
V gene: TRBV7-2

CDR3 protein: CASSVGERPPYEQYF
CDR3 DNA: TGTGCCAGCAGCGTAGGGGAGCGCCCGCCCTACGAGCAGTACTTC
J gene: TRBJ2-7
D gene: -
clone size: -
V gene: TRBV9

CDR3 protein: CASTGTGERDGYTF
CDR3 DNA: TGTGCCAGCACGGGGACAGGGGAACGGGATGGCTACACCTTC
J gene: TRBJ1-2
D gene: -
clone size: -
V gene: TRBV21-1

CDR3 protein: CASSAAGTEETQYF
CDR3 DNA: TGTGCCAGCAGTGCAGCCGGGACAGAAGAGACCCAGTACTTC
J gene: TRBJ2-5
D gene: TRBD1
clone size: -
V gene: TRBV27

CDR3 protein: CASGGSGRGNEQFF
CDR3 DNA: TGCGCCAGCGGGGGGAGCGGGAGGGGCAATGAGCAGTTCTTC
J gene: TRBJ2-1
D gene: TRBD2
clone size: -
V gene: TRBV5-1

CDR3 protein: CASSLAFTGAELAKNIQYF
CDR3 DNA: TGTGCCAGCAGCTTAGCGTTCACAGGGGCGGAACTAGCCAAAAACATTCAGTACTTC
J gene: TRBJ2-4
D gene: TRBD1
clone size: once
V gene: TRBV7-2

CDR3 protein: CASSYSQGGHNIQYF
CDR3 DNA: TGTGCCAGCAGTTACTCGCAGGGCGGCCATAACATTCAGTACTTC
J gene: TRBJ2-4
D gene: -
clone size: -
V gene: TRBV6-5

CDR3 protein: CASSRMDRAIGEQFF
CDR3 DNA: TGTGCCAGCTCACGAATGGACAGGGCAATAGGTGAGCAGTTCTTC
J gene: TRBJ2-1
D gene: TRBD1
clone size: -
V gene: TRBV18